A selection of T cell receptor beta chains follows, all from one sample in a study of T cell repertoires in cytomegalovirus infection. TCRdb processed the reads anew with MiXCR; each CDR3 protein has one entry. The table lists about 490,000 distinct CDR3 sequences, about 15% of them singletons. The sequenced sample consisted of CD8+ T cells from PBMCs. These receptor sequences come from a human donor in good health (CMV status not recorded). Some clones in this sample may be carry-over from other donors' samples. Both conserved end residues are part of each CDR3. A D gene is named only where the DNA matches it firmly. Some rows mark clone size as missing; the rest say once, few, many or name a class of expanded clone.

size: .
J: TRBJ1-5
D: .
V: TRBV6-1
CDR3: CASSAKRDVGVQPQHF
DNA: TGTGCCAGCAGTGCTAAAAGGGACGTCGGGGTTCAGCCCCAGCATTTT

size: many
J: TRBJ1-1
D: .
V: TRBV12-3/TRBV12-4
CDR3: CASSPRRNMNTEAFF
DNA: TGTGCCAGCAGTCCCCGGAGGAACATGAACACTGAAGCTTTCTTT

size: .
J: TRBJ1-1
D: .
V: TRBV19
CDR3: CASSPPLGRDTEAFF
DNA: TGTGCCAGTAGTCCCCCATTAGGGCGGGACACTGAAGCTTTCTTT

size: few
J: TRBJ2-1
D: .
V: TRBV4-1
CDR3: CASSRTSQRDEQFF
DNA: TGCGCCAGCAGCCGGACGTCCCAGCGAGATGAGCAGTTCTTC

size: few
J: TRBJ2-2
D: .
V: TRBV20-1
CDR3: CSATGSVGSTGELFF
DNA: TGCAGTGCTACAGGAAGTGTGGGATCCACCGGGGAGCTGTTTTTT

size: .
J: TRBJ1-1
D: TRBD1
V: TRBV9
CDR3: CASSVVDRGRNTEAFF
DNA: TGTGCCAGCAGCGTAGTGGACAGGGGGCGGAACACTGAAGCTTTCTTT

size: many
J: TRBJ2-1
D: TRBD1
V: TRBV12-3/TRBV12-4
CDR3: CASSLTGGPNNEQFF
DNA: TGTGCCAGCAGTCTTACAGGGGGCCCAAACAATGAGCAGTTCTTC

size: many
J: TRBJ2-5
D: TRBD1
V: TRBV7-9
CDR3: CASSPQWGTGIQETQYF
DNA: TGTGCCAGCAGCCCCCAATGGGGGACAGGGATACAAGAGACCCAGTACTTC

size: many
J: TRBJ2-5
D: TRBD1
V: TRBV24-1
CDR3: CATSDGTGVGETQYF
DNA: TGTGCCACCAGTGATGGAACAGGGGTAGGAGAGACCCAGTACTTC

size: .
J: TRBJ2-1
D: TRBD2
V: TRBV18
CDR3: CASSPRAGVSDEQFF
DNA: TGTGCCAGCTCACCAAGAGCGGGAGTTAGCGATGAGCAGTTCTTC

size: few
J: TRBJ1-2
D: TRBD1
V: TRBV6-1
CDR3: CASRSRDREKDGYTF
DNA: TGTGCCAGCAGGTCCCGAGACAGGGAGAAGGATGGCTACACCTTC

size: many
J: TRBJ1-5
D: TRBD1
V: TRBV14
CDR3: CASSQTGQPNQPQHF
DNA: TGTGCCAGCAGCCAGACGGGACAGCCAAATCAGCCCCAGCATTTT

size: .
J: TRBJ2-5
D: .
V: TRBV9
CDR3: CASSSRGGGQGETQYF
DNA: TGTGCCAGCAGCTCTAGAGGTGGGGGCCAGGGAGAGACCCAGTACTTC

size: few
J: TRBJ1-6
D: .
V: TRBV19
CDR3: CASSPRYEDSPLHF
DNA: TGTGCCAGTAGTCCCCGGTATGAGGATTCACCCCTCCACTTT

size: .
J: TRBJ2-7
D: .
V: TRBV3-1
CDR3: CASSRAPGESAYEQYF
DNA: TGTGCCAGCAGCCGTGCCCCAGGGGAGTCGGCCTACGAGCAGTACTTC

size: many
J: TRBJ1-5
D: .
V: TRBV2
CDR3: CASGGQGPGNQPQHF
DNA: TGTGCCAGCGGGGGACAAGGGCCCGGCAATCAGCCCCAGCATTTT

size: few
J: TRBJ1-1
D: .
V: TRBV5-1
CDR3: CASSFAPLDTEAFF
DNA: TGCGCCAGCAGCTTTGCTCCCCTTGACACTGAAGCTTTCTTT

size: many
J: TRBJ2-1
D: TRBD2
V: TRBV4-2
CDR3: CASSREYSGRAGDNEQFF
DNA: TGTGCCAGCAGCCGAGAGTATAGCGGGAGGGCCGGAGACAATGAGCAGTTCTTC

size: .
J: TRBJ2-1
D: .
V: TRBV9
CDR3: CASSPRTSTYNEQFF
DNA: TGTGCCAGCAGCCCCCGGACTTCAACCTACAATGAGCAGTTCTTC

size: .
J: TRBJ1-6
D: .
V: TRBV19
CDR3: CASTSPGAWNSPLHF
DNA: TGTGCCAGTACCTCCCCCGGGGCCTGGAATTCACCCCTCCACTTT

size: many
J: TRBJ2-1
D: .
V: TRBV28
CDR3: CASSLRPTSSYNEQFF
DNA: TGTGCCAGCAGTTTAAGACCAACAAGCTCCTACAATGAGCAGTTCTTC

size: .
J: TRBJ2-1
D: .
V: TRBV3-1
CDR3: CASSPDGTEYSYNEQFF
DNA: TGTGCCAGCAGCCCGGATGGAACAGAGTACTCCTACAATGAGCAGTTCTTC

size: many
J: TRBJ1-1
D: TRBD1
V: TRBV9
CDR3: CASSQGGGNTEAFF
DNA: TGTGCCAGCAGCCAGGGGGGCGGGAACACTGAAGCTTTCTTT

size: .
J: TRBJ1-1
D: .
V: TRBV27
CDR3: CATVTASEAFF
DNA: TGTGCCACCGTTACAGCGTCTGAAGCTTTCTTT